This TCR beta chain was documented in a study of shared clonotypes between healthy human individuals. Study in general: The donor pool was made up of two women and three men aged 18 to 49.

General study points: Sharing of clonotypes among donors was expected to vary with sequencing depth. Generally, naive subsets (rather than memory subsets) showed larger estimated richness.

This clone was seen once. Its antigen is as yet unknown. The naive CD8 population came from CD45RO-negative cells selected for CCR7, without terminally differentiated effector memory CD45RA+ cells. Clones were read by immunoSEQ multiplex PCR, and TCRdb kept only the in-frame ones, dropping some. The sample carries hundreds of thousands of clones, about 95% recorded once. The CDR3 runs to 19 residues. Unmatched junction bases numbered 15, after V lost 2 bases and J lost 4 bases. The germline gives CDR1 SEHNR, CDR2 FQNEAQ (reference sequence). The clonotype originates from a woman in her twenties or thirties in good health. The source material was naive CD8+ T cells sorted from blood. V and J are TRBV7-9 and TRBJ2-2, with 8 bases aligning to TRBD2. This chain's CDR3 is CASSLWGVAGSAGTGELFF. CDR3 in DNA: TGTGCCAGCAGCTTATGGGGAGTAGCGGGGAGTGCGGGCACCGGGGAGCTGTTTTTT.